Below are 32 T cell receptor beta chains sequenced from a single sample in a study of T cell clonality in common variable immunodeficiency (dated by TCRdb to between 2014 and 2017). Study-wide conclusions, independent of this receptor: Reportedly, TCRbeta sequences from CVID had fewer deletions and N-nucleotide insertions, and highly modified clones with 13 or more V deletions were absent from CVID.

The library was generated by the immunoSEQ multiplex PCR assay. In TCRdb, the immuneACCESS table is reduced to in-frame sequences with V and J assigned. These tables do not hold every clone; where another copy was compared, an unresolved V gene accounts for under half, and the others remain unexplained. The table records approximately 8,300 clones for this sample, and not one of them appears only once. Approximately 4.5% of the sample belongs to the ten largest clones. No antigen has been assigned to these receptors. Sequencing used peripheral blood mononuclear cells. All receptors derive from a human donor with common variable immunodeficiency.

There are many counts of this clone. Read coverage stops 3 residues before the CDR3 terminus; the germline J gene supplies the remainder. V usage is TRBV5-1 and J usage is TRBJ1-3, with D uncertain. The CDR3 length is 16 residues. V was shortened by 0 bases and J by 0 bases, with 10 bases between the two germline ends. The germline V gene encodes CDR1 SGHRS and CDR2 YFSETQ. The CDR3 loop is CASSLGGLHSGNTIYF. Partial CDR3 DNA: TGCGCCAGCAGCTTGGGAGGGTTACACTCTGGAAACACC.

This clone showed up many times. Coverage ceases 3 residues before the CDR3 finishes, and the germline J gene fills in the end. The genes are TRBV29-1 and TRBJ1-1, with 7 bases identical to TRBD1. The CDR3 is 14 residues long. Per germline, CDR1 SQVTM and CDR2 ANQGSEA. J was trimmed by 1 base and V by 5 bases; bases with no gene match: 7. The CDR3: CSVLSRGANTEAFF. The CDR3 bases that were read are TGCAGCGTTCTTTCCAGGGGGGCGAACACTGAA.

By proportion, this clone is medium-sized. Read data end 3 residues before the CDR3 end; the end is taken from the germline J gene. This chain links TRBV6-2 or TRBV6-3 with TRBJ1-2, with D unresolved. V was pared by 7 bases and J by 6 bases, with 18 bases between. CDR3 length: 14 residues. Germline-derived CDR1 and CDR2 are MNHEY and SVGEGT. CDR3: CASNVRGPSDGYTF. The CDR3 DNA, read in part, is TGTGCCAGCAATGTCCGCGGTCCCTCCGATGGC.

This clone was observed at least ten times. Here the CDR3 reads CSAGRTGYEQYF. Incomplete CDR3 DNA: TGCAGTGCTGGAAGGACAGGCTACGAG. V usage is TRBV20-1 and J usage is TRBJ2-7; 7 positions agree with TRBD1. The CDR3 end is not reached by the read, which stops 3 residues before it; the germline J gene fills it in. Germline-derived CDR1 and CDR2 are DFQATT and SNEGSKA (reference sequence). CDR3 length equals 12 residues. V was pared by 5 bases and J by 3 bases, with 4 bases of the junction left unmatched.

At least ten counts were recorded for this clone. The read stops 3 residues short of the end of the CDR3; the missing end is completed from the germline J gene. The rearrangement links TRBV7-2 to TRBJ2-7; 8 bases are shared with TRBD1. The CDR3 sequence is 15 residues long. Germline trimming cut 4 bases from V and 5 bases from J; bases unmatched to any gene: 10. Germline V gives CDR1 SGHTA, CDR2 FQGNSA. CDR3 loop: CASSSRTGKADEQYF. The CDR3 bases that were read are TGTGCCAGCAGCTCAAGGACAGGGAAGGCCGACGAG. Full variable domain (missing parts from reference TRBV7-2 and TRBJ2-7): GAGVSQSPSNKVTEKGKDVELRCDPISGHTALYWYRQSLGQGLEFLIYFQGNSAPDKSGLPSDRFSAERTGGSVSTLTIQRTQQEDSAVYLCASSSRTGKADEQYFGPGTRLTVT.

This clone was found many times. CDR3 protein: CSARRDRGLRGETQYF. CDR3 bases read: TGCAGTGCTAGGAGGGACAGGGGGCTAAGAGGAGAGACC. This chain connects TRBV20-1 to TRBJ2-5; 12 bases line up with TRBD1. The read comes to an end 3 residues before the CDR3 does, leaving the germline J gene to fill in the end. The V gene's germline CDR1 is DFQATT and CDR2 SNEGSKA (reference sequence). V dropped 3 bases and J dropped 4; count of bases not matched to a gene: 9. The CDR3 extends over 16 amino acids.

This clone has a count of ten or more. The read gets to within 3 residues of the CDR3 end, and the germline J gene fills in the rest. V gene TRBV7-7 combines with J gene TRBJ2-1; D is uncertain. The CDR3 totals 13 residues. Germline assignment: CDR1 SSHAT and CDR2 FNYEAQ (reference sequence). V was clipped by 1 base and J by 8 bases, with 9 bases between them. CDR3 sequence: CASSLGAPHEQFF. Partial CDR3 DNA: TGTGCCAGCAGCTTAGGGGCACCTCATGAG.

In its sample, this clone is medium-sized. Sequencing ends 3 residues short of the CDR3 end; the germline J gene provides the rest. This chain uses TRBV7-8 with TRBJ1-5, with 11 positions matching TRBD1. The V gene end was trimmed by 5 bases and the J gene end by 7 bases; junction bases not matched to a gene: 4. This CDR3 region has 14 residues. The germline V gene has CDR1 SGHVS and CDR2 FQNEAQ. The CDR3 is CASSPWTGGQPQHF. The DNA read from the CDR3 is TGTGCCAGCAGCCCCTGGACAGGGGGCCAGCCC.

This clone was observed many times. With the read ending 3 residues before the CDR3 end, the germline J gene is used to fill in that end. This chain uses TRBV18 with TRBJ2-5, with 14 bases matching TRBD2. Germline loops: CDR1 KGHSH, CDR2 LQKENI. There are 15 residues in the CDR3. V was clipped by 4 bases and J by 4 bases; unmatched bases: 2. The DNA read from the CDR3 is TGTGCCAGCTCACGGGGACTAGCGGGAGCAGAGACC. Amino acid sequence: CASSRGLAGAET. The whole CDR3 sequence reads CASSRGLAGAETQYF.

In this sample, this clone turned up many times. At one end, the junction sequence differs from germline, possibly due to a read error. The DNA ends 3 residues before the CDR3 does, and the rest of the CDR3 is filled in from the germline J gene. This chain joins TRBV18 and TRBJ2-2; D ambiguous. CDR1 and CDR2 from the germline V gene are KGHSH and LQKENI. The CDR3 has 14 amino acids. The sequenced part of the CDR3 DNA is TGTGCCGGCTCACCAACCGAACTCACCGGGGAG. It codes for CAGSPTELTGE. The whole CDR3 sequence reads CAGSPTELTGELFF.

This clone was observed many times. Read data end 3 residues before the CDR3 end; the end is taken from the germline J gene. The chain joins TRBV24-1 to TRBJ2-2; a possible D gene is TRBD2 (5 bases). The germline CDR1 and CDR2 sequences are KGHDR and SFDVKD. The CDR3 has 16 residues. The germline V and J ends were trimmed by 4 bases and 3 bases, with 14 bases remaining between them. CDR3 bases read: TGTGCCACCAGTGACGCAACCGGGGTTCACACCGGGGAG. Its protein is CATSDATGVHTGE. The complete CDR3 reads CATSDATGVHTGELFF.

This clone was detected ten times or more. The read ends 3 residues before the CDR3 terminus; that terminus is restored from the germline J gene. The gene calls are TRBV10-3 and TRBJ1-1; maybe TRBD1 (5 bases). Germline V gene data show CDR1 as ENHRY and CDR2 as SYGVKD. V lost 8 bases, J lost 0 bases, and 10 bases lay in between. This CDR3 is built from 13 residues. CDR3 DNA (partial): TGTGCCATCGCGGCAGGGATGAACACTGAA. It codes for CAIAAGMNTE. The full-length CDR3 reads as CAIAAGMNTEAFF.

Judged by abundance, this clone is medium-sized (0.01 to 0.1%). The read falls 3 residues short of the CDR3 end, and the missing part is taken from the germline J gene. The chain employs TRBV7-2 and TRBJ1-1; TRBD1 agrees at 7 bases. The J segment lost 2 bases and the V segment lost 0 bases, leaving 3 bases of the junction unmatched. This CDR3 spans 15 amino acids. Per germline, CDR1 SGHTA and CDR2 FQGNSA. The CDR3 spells CASSLARTGNTEAFF. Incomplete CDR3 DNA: TGTGCCAGCAGCTTAGCCCGGACAGGTAACACTGAA.

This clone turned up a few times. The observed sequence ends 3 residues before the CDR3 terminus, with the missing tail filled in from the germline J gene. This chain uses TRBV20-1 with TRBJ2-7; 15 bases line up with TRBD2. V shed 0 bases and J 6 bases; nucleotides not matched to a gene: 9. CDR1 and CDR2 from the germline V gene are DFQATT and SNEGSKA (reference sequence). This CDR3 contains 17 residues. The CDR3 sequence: CSARDELGTSGRSEQYF. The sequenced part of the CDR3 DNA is TGCAGTGCTAGAGATGAGTTAGGGACTAGCGGGAGGAGCGAG.

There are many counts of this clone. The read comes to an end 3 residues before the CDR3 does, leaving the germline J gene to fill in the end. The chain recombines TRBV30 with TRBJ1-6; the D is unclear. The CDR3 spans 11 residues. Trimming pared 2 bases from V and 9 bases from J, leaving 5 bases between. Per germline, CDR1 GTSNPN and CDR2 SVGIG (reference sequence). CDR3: CAWSLSSPLHF. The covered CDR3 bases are TGTGCCTGGAGTCTGTCTTCACCC.

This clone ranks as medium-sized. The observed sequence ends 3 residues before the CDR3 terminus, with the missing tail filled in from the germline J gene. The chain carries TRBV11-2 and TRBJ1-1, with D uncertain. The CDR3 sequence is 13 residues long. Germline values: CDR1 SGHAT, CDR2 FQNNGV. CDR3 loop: CASSSLPGGKAFF. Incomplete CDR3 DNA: TGTGCCAGCAGCTCACTACCCGGAGGCAAA.

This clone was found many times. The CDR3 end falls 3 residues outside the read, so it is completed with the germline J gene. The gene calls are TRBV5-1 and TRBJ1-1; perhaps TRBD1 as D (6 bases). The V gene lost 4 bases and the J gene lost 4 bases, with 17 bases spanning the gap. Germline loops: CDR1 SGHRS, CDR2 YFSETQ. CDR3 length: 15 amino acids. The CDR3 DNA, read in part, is TGCGCCAGCAGCGCGATTGCGGGGGGCGGCACTGAA. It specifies CASSAIAGGGTE. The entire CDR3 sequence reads CASSAIAGGGTEAFF. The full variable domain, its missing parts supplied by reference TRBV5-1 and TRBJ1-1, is KAGVTQTPRYLIKTRGQQVTLSCSPISGHRSVSWYQQTPGQGLQFLFEYFSETQRNKGNFPGRFSGRQFSNSRSEMNVSTLELGDSALYLCASSAIAGGGTEAFFGQGTRLTVV.

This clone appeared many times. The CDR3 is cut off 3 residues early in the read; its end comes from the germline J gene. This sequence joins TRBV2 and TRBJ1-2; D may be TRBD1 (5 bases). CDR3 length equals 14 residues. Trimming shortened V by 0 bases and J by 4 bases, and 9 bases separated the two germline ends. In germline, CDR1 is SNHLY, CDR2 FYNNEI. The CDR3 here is CASSEARGTYGYTF. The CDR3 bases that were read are TGTGCCAGCAGTGAAGCGCGGGGGACCTATGGC. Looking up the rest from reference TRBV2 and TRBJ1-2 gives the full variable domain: EPEVTQTPSHQVTQMGQEVILRCVPISNHLYFYWYRQILGQKVEFLVSFYNNEISEKSEIFDDQFSVERPDGSNFTLKIRSTKLEDSAMYFCASSEARGTYGYTFGSGTRLTVV.

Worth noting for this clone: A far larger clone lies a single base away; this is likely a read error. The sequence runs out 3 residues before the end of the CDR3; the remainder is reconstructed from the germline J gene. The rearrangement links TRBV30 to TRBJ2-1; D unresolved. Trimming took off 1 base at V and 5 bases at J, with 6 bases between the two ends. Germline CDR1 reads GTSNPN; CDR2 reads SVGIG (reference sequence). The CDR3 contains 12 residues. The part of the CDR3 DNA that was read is TGTGCCTGGAGTGCACAGCACAATGAG. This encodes CAWSAQHNE. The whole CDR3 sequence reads CAWSAQHNEQFF.

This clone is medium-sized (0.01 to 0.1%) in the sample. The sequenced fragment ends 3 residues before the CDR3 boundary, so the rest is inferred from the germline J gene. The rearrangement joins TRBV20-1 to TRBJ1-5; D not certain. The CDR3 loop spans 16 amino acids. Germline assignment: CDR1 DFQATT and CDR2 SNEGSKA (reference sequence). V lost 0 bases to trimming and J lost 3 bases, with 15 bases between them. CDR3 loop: CSARDAAAGLNQPQHF. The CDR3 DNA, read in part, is TGCAGTGCTAGAGACGCGGCAGCAGGACTCAATCAGCCC.

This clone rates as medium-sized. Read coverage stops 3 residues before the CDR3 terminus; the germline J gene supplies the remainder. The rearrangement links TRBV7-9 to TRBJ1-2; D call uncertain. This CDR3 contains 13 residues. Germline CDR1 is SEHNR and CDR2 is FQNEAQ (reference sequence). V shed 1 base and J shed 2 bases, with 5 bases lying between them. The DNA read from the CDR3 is TGTGCCAGCAGCTTAGTTCCAAACTATGGC. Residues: CASSLVPNYG. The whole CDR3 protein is CASSLVPNYGYTF. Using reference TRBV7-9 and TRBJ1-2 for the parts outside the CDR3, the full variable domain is DTGVSQNPRHKITKRGQNVTFRCDPISEHNRLYWYRQTLGQGPEFLTYFQNEAQLEKSRLLSDRFSAERPKGSFSTLEIQRTEQGDSAMYLCASSLVPNYGYTFGSGTRLTVV.

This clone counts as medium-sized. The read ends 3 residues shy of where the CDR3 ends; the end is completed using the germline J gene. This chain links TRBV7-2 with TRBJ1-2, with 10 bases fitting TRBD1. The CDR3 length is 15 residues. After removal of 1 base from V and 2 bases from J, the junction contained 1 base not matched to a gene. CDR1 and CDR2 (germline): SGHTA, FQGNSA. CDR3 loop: CASSLGDRGNYGYTF. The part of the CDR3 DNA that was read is TGTGCCAGCAGCTTAGGGGACAGGGGAAACTATGGC.

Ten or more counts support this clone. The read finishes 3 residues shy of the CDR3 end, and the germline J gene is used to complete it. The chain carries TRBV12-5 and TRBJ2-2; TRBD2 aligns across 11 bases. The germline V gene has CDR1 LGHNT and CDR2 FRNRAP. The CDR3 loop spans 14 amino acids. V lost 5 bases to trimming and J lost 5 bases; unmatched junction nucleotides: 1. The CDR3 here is CASGIAGGTGELFF. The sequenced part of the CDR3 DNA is TGTGCTAGTGGTATAGCGGGGGGGACCGGGGAG.

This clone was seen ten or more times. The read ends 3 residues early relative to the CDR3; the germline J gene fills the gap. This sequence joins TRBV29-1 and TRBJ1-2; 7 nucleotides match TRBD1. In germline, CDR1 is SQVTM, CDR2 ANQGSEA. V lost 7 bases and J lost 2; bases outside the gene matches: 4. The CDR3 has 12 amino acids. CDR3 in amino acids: CSDQQGNYGYTF. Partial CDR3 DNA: TGCAGCGACCAACAGGGGAACTATGGC.

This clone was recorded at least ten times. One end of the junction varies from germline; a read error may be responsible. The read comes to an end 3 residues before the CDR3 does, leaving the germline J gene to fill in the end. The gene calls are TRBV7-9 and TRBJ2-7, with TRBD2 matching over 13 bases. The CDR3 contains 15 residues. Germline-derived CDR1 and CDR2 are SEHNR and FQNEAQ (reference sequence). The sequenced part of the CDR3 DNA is TGTGTCAGCAGCTCCGGACTAGCGGGAGTTTACGAG. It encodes CVSSSGLAGVYE. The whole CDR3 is CVSSSGLAGVYEQYF. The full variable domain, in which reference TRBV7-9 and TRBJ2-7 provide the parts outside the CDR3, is DTGVSQNPRHKITKRGQNVTFRCDPISEHNRLYWYRQTLGQGPEFLTYFQNEAQLEKSRLLSDRFSAERPKGSFSTLEIQRTEQGDSAMYLCVSSSGLAGVYEQYFGPGTRLTVT.

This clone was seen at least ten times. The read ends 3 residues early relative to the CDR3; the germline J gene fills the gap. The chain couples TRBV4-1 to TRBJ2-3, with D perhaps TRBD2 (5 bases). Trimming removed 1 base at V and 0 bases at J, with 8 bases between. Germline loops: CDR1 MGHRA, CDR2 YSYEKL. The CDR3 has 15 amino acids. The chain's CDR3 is CASSQGTLSTDTQYF. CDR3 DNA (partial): TGCGCCAGCAGCCAAGGGACTCTGAGCACAGATACG.

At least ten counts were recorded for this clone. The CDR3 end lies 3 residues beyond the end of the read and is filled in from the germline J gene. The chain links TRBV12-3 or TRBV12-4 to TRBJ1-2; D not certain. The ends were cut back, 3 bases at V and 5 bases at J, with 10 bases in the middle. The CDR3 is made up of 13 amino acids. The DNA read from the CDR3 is TGTGCCAGCAGTTTGCGGCTCCAGTATGGC. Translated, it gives CASSLRLQYG. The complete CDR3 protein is CASSLRLQYGYTF.

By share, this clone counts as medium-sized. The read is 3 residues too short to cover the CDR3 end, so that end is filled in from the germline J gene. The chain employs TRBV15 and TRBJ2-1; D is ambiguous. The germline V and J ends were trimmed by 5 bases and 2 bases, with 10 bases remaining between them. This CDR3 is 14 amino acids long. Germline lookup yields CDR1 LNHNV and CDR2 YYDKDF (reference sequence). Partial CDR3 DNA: TGTGCCACCAGCGTGCGTAGTACCTACAATGAG. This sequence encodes CATSVRSTYNE. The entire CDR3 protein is CATSVRSTYNEQFF.

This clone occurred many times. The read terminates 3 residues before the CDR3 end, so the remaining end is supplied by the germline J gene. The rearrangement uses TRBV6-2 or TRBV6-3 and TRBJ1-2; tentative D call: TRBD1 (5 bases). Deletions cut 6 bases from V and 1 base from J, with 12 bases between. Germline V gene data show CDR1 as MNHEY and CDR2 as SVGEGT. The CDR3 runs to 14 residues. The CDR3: CASRHGGINYGYTF. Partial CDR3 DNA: TGTGCCAGCAGACACGGGGGTATTAACTATGGC.

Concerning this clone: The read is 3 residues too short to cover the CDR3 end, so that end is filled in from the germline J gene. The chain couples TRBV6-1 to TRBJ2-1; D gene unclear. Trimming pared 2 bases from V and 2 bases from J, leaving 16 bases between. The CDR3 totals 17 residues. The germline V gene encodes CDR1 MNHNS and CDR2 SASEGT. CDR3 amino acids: CASSENYGGSAYNEQFF. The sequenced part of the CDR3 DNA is TGTGCCAGCAGTGAAAATTACGGCGGAAGCGCCTACAATGAG.

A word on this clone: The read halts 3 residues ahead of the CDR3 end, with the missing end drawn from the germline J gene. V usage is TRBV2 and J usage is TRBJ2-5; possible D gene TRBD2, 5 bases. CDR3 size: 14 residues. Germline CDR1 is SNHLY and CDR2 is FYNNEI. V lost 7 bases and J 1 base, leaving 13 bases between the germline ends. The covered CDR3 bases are TGTGCCAGCAAGGGTAGCGCGATCCAAGAGACC. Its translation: CASKGSAIQET. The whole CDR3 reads CASKGSAIQETQYF.

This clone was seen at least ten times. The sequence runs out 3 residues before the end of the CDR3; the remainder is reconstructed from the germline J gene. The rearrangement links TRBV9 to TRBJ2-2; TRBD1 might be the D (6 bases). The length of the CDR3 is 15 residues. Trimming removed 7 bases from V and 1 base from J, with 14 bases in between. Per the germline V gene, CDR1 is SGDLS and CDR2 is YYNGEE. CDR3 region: CASGSGTKNTGELFF. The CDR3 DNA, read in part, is TGTGCCAGCGGATCCGGGACAAAGAACACCGGGGAG.